These 5 T cell receptor beta chains were sequenced from one sample in a study of blood T cell repertoires in COVID-19. Clones were sequenced by immunoSEQ multiplex PCR, and TCRdb holds only the in-frame ones, with some missing. The sample has around 28,000 clones; 76% are singletons. The source material was peripheral blood. The receptors shown here come from a man in his 70s with acute or convalescent COVID-19.

The J gene is TRBJ2-6, the V gene TRBV6-2 or TRBV6-3; 7 bases are shared with TRBD2. This CDR3 is 19 amino acids long. The junction had 14 bases not matched to a gene; V was cut back by 6 bases and J by 0 bases. The germline gives CDR1 MNHEY, CDR2 SVGEGT. CDR3 sequence: CASSPSWGGIRSGANVLTF. CDR3 bases: TGTGCCAGCAGCCCTTCCTGGGGAGGGATCCGCTCTGGGGCCAACGTCCTGACTTTC.

The chain carries TRBV3-1 (or the pseudogene TRBV3-2) and TRBJ2-2; D is unclear. With 0 bases removed from V and 5 bases from J, the gap between germline ends came to 4 bases. The germline CDR1 and CDR2 sequences are LGHDT and YNNKEL (reference sequence). This CDR3 is built from 13 residues. CDR3 amino acids: CASSQDPTGELFF. CDR3 coding DNA: TGTGCCAGCAGCCAAGATCCAACCGGGGAGCTGTTTTTT.

The chain is built from TRBV24-1 and TRBJ1-3; a weak D match, TRBD1 (5 bases). V gave up 2 bases and J gave up 1 base, with 8 bases separating them. Germline values: CDR1 KGHDR, CDR2 SFDVKD. The CDR3 has 15 amino acids. CDR3: CATSDSQGSGNTIYF. The CDR3 bases are TGTGCCACCAGTGATTCTCAGGGATCTGGAAACACCATATATTTT.

The rearrangement links TRBV30 to TRBJ1-5, with D possibly being TRBD1 (5 bases). Germline V gene data show CDR1 as GTSNPN and CDR2 as SVGIG (reference sequence). Trimming cost V 1 base and J 0 bases, with 10 bases left between them. The CDR3 spans 15 residues. The CDR3 bases are TGTGCCTGGAGTGCCTCAGGGTATAGCAATCAGCCCCAGCATTTT. It codes for CAWSASGYSNQPQHF.

This clone has a count of ten or more. The V and J genes are TRBV13 and TRBJ2-3; D is unclear. The V end was cut by 2 bases, the J end by 2 bases, with 2 bases between. Germline values: CDR1 PRHDT, CDR2 FYEKMQ (reference sequence). This CDR3 contains 12 residues. CDR3 region: CASSLLTDTQYF. The CDR3 region has the DNA TGTGCCAGCAGCTTACTCACAGATACGCAGTATTTT.